These 14 T cell receptor beta chains were all obtained from the same sample, sequenced in a study of blood T cell repertoires in COVID-19. The data were produced by immunoSEQ multiplex PCR, yet TCRdb's version contains in-frame clones alone and is incomplete. The sample contains 150,000 to 200,000 clones, 78% of which appear only once. The sample consisted of peripheral blood. The receptor set was obtained from a woman of 80 years or more with active or convalescent COVID-19.

The chain uses TRBV19 and TRBJ1-6; TRBD1 is a possible D gene (6 bases). CDR1 LNHDA and CDR2 SQIVND come from the germline V gene (reference sequence). Trimming took off 0 bases at V and 8 bases at J, with 11 bases between the two ends. CDR3 length equals 15 residues. The CDR3 protein is CASSIDWAGDSPLHF. CDR3 nucleotides: TGTGCCAGTAGTATAGACTGGGCAGGGGATTCACCCCTCCACTTT. The full variable domain, its missing parts supplied by reference TRBV19 and TRBJ1-6, is DGGITQSPKYLFRKEGQNVTLSCEQNLNHDAMYWYRQDPGQGLRLIYYSQIVNDFQKGDIAEGYSVSREKKESFPLTVTSAQKNPTAFYLCASSIDWAGDSPLHFGNGTRLTVT.

There are a few counts of this clone. CDR3 in amino acids: CASSARLAGGNSDTQYF. CDR3 bases: TGTGCCAGCAGCGCTAGACTAGCGGGGGGGAATTCAGATACGCAGTATTTT. V and J are TRBV7-3 and TRBJ2-3, with 14 bases matching TRBD2. Germline-derived CDR1 and CDR2 are SGHTA and FQGTGA. The CDR3 has 17 amino acids. The V and J ends lost 5 bases and 4 bases, in that order; junction bases with no gene match: 8.

The chain links TRBV9 to TRBJ2-3, with TRBD2 as a possible D gene (5 bases). V was cut by 4 bases and J by 1 base, with 16 bases left in between. Per the germline V gene, CDR1 is SGDLS and CDR2 is YYNGEE. The CDR3 spans 16 residues. In DNA form, the CDR3 reads TGTGCCAGCAGCCCCCCGGCTAGCTCAGGCACAGATACGCAGTATTTT. Translated: CASSPPASSGTDTQYF.

This clone was observed a handful of times. CDR3 in amino acids: CASSARTGWMNTGELFF. CDR3 bases: TGTGCCAGCAGCGCCCGGACAGGTTGGATGAACACCGGGGAGCTGTTTTTT. This rearrangement joins TRBV9 to TRBJ2-2; 7 bases match TRBD1. Germline V lookup: CDR1 SGDLS, CDR2 YYNGEE. The CDR3 loop spans 17 amino acids. V shed 3 bases and J 1 base; nucleotides not matched to a gene: 9.

CDR3 DNA: TGTGCCAGCAGCTTGATCGGGGGGCGCGAGACCCAGTACTTC. Residues: CASSLIGGRETQYF. V usage is TRBV5-6 and J usage is TRBJ2-5; maybe TRBD2 (7 bases). The CDR3 has 14 residues. From germline, CDR1 is SGHDT and CDR2 YYEEEE. Trimming stripped 1 base from V and 5 bases from J, with 12 bases between.

The rearrangement links TRBV5-1 to TRBJ1-2; 10 bases are shared with TRBD1. CDR3 length: 15 residues. The germline gives CDR1 SGHRS, CDR2 YFSETQ. Trimming at V came to 4 bases and at J to 8 bases, leaving 11 bases not matched to a gene. The CDR3 sequence is CASSLGQGVSKGYTF. CDR3 coding DNA: TGCGCCAGCAGCCTCGGACAGGGGGTGTCGAAGGGCTACACCTTC.

The chain is built from TRBV11-2 and TRBJ2-2; 12 positions match TRBD1. Looked up from germline, CDR1 is SGHAT and CDR2 is FQNNGV. The CDR3 length is 16 residues. Trimming cost V 6 bases and J 5 bases; bases outside gene matches: 7. CDR3 sequence: CASRGPGQGATGELFF. CDR3 nucleotides: TGTGCCAGCAGGGGACCGGGACAGGGGGCAACCGGGGAGCTGTTTTTT. The entire variable domain, with the rest obtained from reference TRBV11-2 and TRBJ2-2, is as follows: EAGVAQSPRYKIIEKRQSVAFWCNPISGHATLYWYQQILGQGPKLLIQFQNNGVVDDSQLPKDRFSAERLKGVDSTLKIQPAKLEDSAVYLCASRGPGQGATGELFFGEGSRLTVL.

The V call is TRBV5-1, the J call TRBJ1-2; D might be TRBD1 (5 bases). Trimming took 0 bases from V and 4 from J, leaving 10 bases between them. The CDR3 loop spans 14 amino acids. From germline, CDR1 is SGHRS and CDR2 YFSETQ. The CDR3 coding sequence is TGCGCCAGCAGCTTGGAGGGGCAGGCCTATGGCTACACCTTC. It encodes CASSLEGQAYGYTF.

This clone was recorded a few times. The chain has TRBV5-1 and TRBJ2-2; 9 positions agree with TRBD1. Germline trimming cut 6 bases from V and 4 bases from J; bases unmatched to any gene: 7. Germline CDR1 reads SGHRS; CDR2 reads YFSETQ. This CDR3 is 15 amino acids long. CDR3 nucleotide sequence: TGCGCCAGCAACCGGGGACAGGGTGGCACCGGGGAGCTGTTTTTT. Protein product: CASNRGQGGTGELFF.

CDR3 sequence reads: CASSLSQTSMYF. The CDR3 DNA reads as TGTGCCAGCAGTTTGAGTCAGACATCGATGTATTTT. V usage is TRBV12-3 or TRBV12-4 and J usage is TRBJ2-3; no definite D call. V dropped 3 bases and J dropped 14 bases, with 15 bases sitting between them. The CDR3 consists of 12 residues.

The chain combines TRBV4-2 with TRBJ2-5; TRBD2 is a possible D gene (6 bases). V was pared by 4 bases and J by 1 base, with 16 bases between. Germline V gene data show CDR1 as LGHNA and CDR2 as YNFKEQ. This CDR3 has 16 residues. The CDR3 region has the DNA TGTGCCAGCAGCCCCGGAGACCGGGACTCCCAAGAGACCCAGTACTTC. It encodes CASSPGDRDSQETQYF.

The chain joins TRBV6-5 to TRBJ1-1; D is unresolved. The V end was cut by 2 bases, the J end by 8 bases, with 12 bases between. The germline CDR1 and CDR2 sequences are MNHEY and SVGAGI. The CDR3 sequence is 13 residues long. The CDR3 bases are TGTGCCAGCAGTTACGCAACGCGGAGCGAAGCTTTCTTT. This sequence encodes CASSYATRSEAFF.

This chain uses TRBV21-1 with TRBJ1-2. TRBV21-1 is a pseudogene locus. CDR3 length: 17 amino acids. This CDR3 is CASSKERAGESNYGYTF. The CDR3 DNA reads TGTGCCAGCAGCAAAGAACGGGCGGGGGAGAGTAACTATGGCTACACCTTC.

The chain combines TRBV29-1 with TRBJ2-7, with D tentatively TRBD2 (5 bases). CDR3 size: 14 residues. Germline V gene data show CDR1 as SQVTM and CDR2 as ANQGSEA. V lost 1 base to trimming and J lost 3 bases, with 13 bases between them. The CDR3 DNA reads TGCAGCGTTGAAGGGCAGGCGGAGGACTACGAGCAGTACTTC. It is translated as CSVEGQAEDYEQYF.